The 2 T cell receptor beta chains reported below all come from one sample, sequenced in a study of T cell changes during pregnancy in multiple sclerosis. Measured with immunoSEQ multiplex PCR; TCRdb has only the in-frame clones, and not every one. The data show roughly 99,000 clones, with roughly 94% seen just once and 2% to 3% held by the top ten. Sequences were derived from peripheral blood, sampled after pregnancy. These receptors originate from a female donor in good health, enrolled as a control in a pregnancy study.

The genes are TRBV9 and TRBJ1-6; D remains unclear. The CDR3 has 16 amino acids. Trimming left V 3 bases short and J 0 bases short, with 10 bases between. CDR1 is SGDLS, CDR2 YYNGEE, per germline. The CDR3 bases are TGTGCCAGCAGCGGGGGAGGGAGCTCCTATAATTCACCCCTCCACTTT. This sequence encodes CASSGGGSSYNSPLHF. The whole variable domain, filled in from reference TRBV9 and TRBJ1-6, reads DSGVTQTPKHLITATGQRVTLRCSPRSGDLSVYWYQQSLDQGLQFLIQYYNGEERAKGNILERFSAQQFPDLHSELNLSSLELGDSALYFCASSGGGSSYNSPLHFGNGTRLTVT.

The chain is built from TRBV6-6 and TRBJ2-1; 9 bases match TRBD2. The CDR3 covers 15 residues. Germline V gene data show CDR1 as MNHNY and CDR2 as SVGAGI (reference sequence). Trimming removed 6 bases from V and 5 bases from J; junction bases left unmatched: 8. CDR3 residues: CASRSGLANDNEQFF. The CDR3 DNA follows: TGTGCCAGCAGATCCGGACTAGCGAACGACAATGAGCAGTTCTTC.